A selection of T cell receptor beta chains follows, all from one sample in a study of blood T cell repertoires in COVID-19. Only in-frame clones appear in the TCRdb table, and some are missing; sequencing was by immunoSEQ multiplex PCR. In the table there are 200,000 to 250,000 clones, around 82% of which are singletons. Sequenced input: peripheral blood. These receptors all come from a middle-aged woman with acute or convalescent COVID-19. CDR3s include the opening cysteine and the closing phenylalanine or tryptophan. A D gene is named only where the DNA matches it firmly. Clone size is stated in some rows and not others, as once, few, many or a class when expanded.

D gene: -; J gene: TRBJ1-2; V gene: TRBV5-4; clone size: once; CDR3 DNA: TGTGCCAGCAGCTTGGCTGACAGCCTTAACTATGGCTACACCTTC; CDR3 protein: CASSLADSLNYGYTF
D gene: TRBD1; J gene: TRBJ1-4; V gene: TRBV27; clone size: -; CDR3 DNA: TGTGCCAGCAGTTCGACAGGGGCCTTAGGGGAAAAACTGTTTTTT; CDR3 protein: CASSSTGALGEKLFF
D gene: TRBD2; J gene: TRBJ2-2; V gene: TRBV29-1; clone size: -; CDR3 DNA: TGCAGCGTTGGGGCGGGAGGGATCACCGGGGAGCTGTTTTTT; CDR3 protein: CSVGAGGITGELFF
D gene: -; J gene: TRBJ2-7; V gene: TRBV7-8; clone size: once; CDR3 DNA: TGTGCCAGCAGCTTAGCTCAGGACACCGAGCAGTACTTC; CDR3 protein: CASSLAQDTEQYF
D gene: TRBD2; J gene: TRBJ2-1; V gene: TRBV7-6; clone size: -; CDR3 DNA: TGTGCCAGCAGCCGTAGTGCCAGAGGACTAGCGGGAGTTCGCTACAATGAGCAGTTCTTC; CDR3 protein: CASSRSARGLAGVRYNEQFF
D gene: -; J gene: TRBJ1-3; V gene: TRBV11-1; clone size: -; CDR3 DNA: TGTGCCAGCAGGGAAACAGCCGCTGGAAACACCATATATTTT; CDR3 protein: CASRETAAGNTIYF
D gene: -; J gene: TRBJ1-2; V gene: TRBV18; clone size: -; CDR3 DNA: TGTGCCAGCTCCATCATGGTAGGCAGCCGGGAAGGCTACACCTTC; CDR3 protein: CASSIMVGSREGYTF
D gene: TRBD2; J gene: TRBJ2-7; V gene: TRBV10-2; clone size: -; CDR3 DNA: TGCGCCAGCAGTGAGTCTGGGCGGGAGTGGGAGCAGTACTTC; CDR3 protein: CASSESGREWEQYF
D gene: TRBD2; J gene: TRBJ2-1; V gene: TRBV9; clone size: few; CDR3 DNA: TGTGCCAGCAGTATGAGCGGGGGCCTCTCCTACAATGAGCAGTTCTTC; CDR3 protein: CASSMSGGLSYNEQFF
D gene: TRBD1; J gene: TRBJ2-7; V gene: TRBV3-1/TRBV3-2; clone size: -; CDR3 DNA: TGTGCCAGCAGCCCCGGGACAGGTAAAGGCTACGAGCAGTACTTC; CDR3 protein: CASSPGTGKGYEQYF
D gene: -; J gene: TRBJ1-1; V gene: TRBV11-2; clone size: few; CDR3 DNA: TGTGCCAGCAGCACGGAGGGAAAGAACACTGAAGCTTTCTTT; CDR3 protein: CASSTEGKNTEAFF
D gene: -; J gene: TRBJ2-7; V gene: TRBV4-1; clone size: -; CDR3 DNA: TGCGCCAGCAGCCAAGAAGGGCAGGGGAGCTACGAGCAGTACTTC; CDR3 protein: CASSQEGQGSYEQYF
D gene: -; J gene: TRBJ1-2; V gene: TRBV10-3; clone size: once; CDR3 DNA: TGTGCCATCAGTGAGAACAGGGTAGAAGGCTACACCTTC; CDR3 protein: CAISENRVEGYTF
D gene: TRBD1; J gene: TRBJ2-1; V gene: TRBV30; clone size: -; CDR3 DNA: TGTGCCTGGGAGGGGGCCTCGGTATACAATGAGCAGTTCTTC; CDR3 protein: CAWEGASVYNEQFF
D gene: TRBD2; J gene: TRBJ2-3; V gene: TRBV11-2; clone size: once; CDR3 DNA: TGTGCCAGCAGCTTAGATCCGGTGCTAGCGGGAGGGCCGTCAGATACGCAGTATTTT; CDR3 protein: CASSLDPVLAGGPSDTQYF
D gene: TRBD1; J gene: TRBJ2-1; V gene: TRBV30; clone size: once; CDR3 DNA: TGTGCCTGGAGCGAGGGACAGGGGAAGTTCTTC; CDR3 protein: CAWSEGQGKFF
D gene: -; J gene: TRBJ2-2; V gene: TRBV7-9; clone size: -; CDR3 DNA: TGTGCCAGCAGACTGGGCGCCGGGGAGCTGTTTTTT; CDR3 protein: CASRLGAGELFF
D gene: -; J gene: TRBJ2-1; V gene: TRBV3-1/TRBV3-2; clone size: -; CDR3 DNA: TGTGCCAGCAGCCAAATTGCGGCTGCCTACAATGAGCAGTTCTTC; CDR3 protein: CASSQIAAAYNEQFF
D gene: TRBD1; J gene: TRBJ2-1; V gene: TRBV12-3/TRBV12-4; clone size: -; CDR3 DNA: TGTGCCAGCAGGGTACAGGGGTTCGATGAGCAGTTCTTC; CDR3 protein: CASRVQGFDEQFF
D gene: -; J gene: TRBJ1-2; V gene: TRBV14; clone size: once; CDR3 DNA: TGTGCCAGCAGCCAATGGACATCCTATGGCTACACCTTC; CDR3 protein: CASSQWTSYGYTF
D gene: -; J gene: TRBJ1-2; V gene: TRBV9; clone size: -; CDR3 DNA: TGTGCCAGCAGCGTAGTGGGCCCCACAGTACGCTACACCTTC; CDR3 protein: CASSVVGPTVRYTF
D gene: -; J gene: TRBJ2-5; V gene: TRBV6-2/TRBV6-3; clone size: -; CDR3 DNA: TGTGCCAGCAGTTACTTTCGGGGAGAGACCCAGTACTTC; CDR3 protein: CASSYFRGETQYF
D gene: TRBD2; J gene: TRBJ2-4; V gene: TRBV15; clone size: -; CDR3 DNA: TGTGCCACCAGCAGAAAGACCAGCGGGGGGCCCCAAAACATTCAGTACTTC; CDR3 protein: CATSRKTSGGPQNIQYF
D gene: -; J gene: TRBJ1-2; V gene: TRBV2; clone size: -; CDR3 DNA: TGTGCCAGCAGGTCCAGATCGGGGGTCTATGGCTACACCTTC; CDR3 protein: CASRSRSGVYGYTF
D gene: TRBD2; J gene: TRBJ2-5; V gene: TRBV3-1/TRBV3-2; clone size: -; CDR3 DNA: TGTGCCAGCAGCCACCGACTAGCGGGAGGGCGGGAGACCCAGTACTTC; CDR3 protein: CASSHRLAGGRETQYF
D gene: TRBD2; J gene: TRBJ2-3; V gene: TRBV5-1; clone size: -; CDR3 DNA: TGCGCCAGCAGCTTGGGGACTAGCGGGATCGCAGATACGCAGTATTTT; CDR3 protein: CASSLGTSGIADTQYF
D gene: TRBD1; J gene: TRBJ1-4; V gene: TRBV5-1; clone size: few; CDR3 DNA: TGCGCCAGCAGGCAAGGGACAGGGTCTACAAATGAAAAACTGTTTTTT; CDR3 protein: CASRQGTGSTNEKLFF
D gene: TRBD2; J gene: TRBJ2-1; V gene: TRBV6-1; clone size: -; CDR3 DNA: TGTGCCAGCAGTGACAACAGGGCCCGGGGGGGGGAGCAGTTCTTC; CDR3 protein: CASSDNRARGGEQFF
D gene: TRBD1; J gene: TRBJ2-7; V gene: TRBV29-1; clone size: -; CDR3 DNA: TGCAGCGTGACCACAGGGGTGAAGGAGCAGTACTTC; CDR3 protein: CSVTTGVKEQYF
D gene: -; J gene: TRBJ2-5; V gene: TRBV5-1; clone size: -; CDR3 DNA: TGCGCCAGCGGAAACAGGCGGCAAGAGACCCAGTACTTC; CDR3 protein: CASGNRRQETQYF
D gene: -; J gene: TRBJ1-5; V gene: TRBV6-2/TRBV6-3; clone size: -; CDR3 DNA: TGTGCCAGCAGTTACTCGATGCTAAATCAGCCCCAGCATTTT; CDR3 protein: CASSYSMLNQPQHF
D gene: TRBD1; J gene: TRBJ1-1; V gene: TRBV19; clone size: once; CDR3 DNA: TGTGCCAGTAGTTGGTGGACAGGGGAGGGGTGGACGAACACTGAAGCTTTCTTT; CDR3 protein: CASSWWTGEGWTNTEAFF
D gene: TRBD1; J gene: TRBJ1-1; V gene: TRBV3-1/TRBV3-2; clone size: -; CDR3 DNA: TGTGCCAGCAGCCAGAGGACAGGGGTGAACACTGAAGCTTTCTTT; CDR3 protein: CASSQRTGVNTEAFF
D gene: -; J gene: TRBJ1-6; V gene: TRBV19; clone size: -; CDR3 DNA: TGTGCCGATCTTTGGGCCACAGGCCTTTATAATTCACCCCTCCACTTT; CDR3 protein: CADLWATGLYNSPLHF
D gene: -; J gene: TRBJ1-4; V gene: TRBV10-3; clone size: -; CDR3 DNA: TGTGCCGTCGCAACTAATGAAAAACTGTTTTTT; CDR3 protein: CAVATNEKLFF
D gene: TRBD2; J gene: TRBJ2-7; V gene: TRBV27; clone size: -; CDR3 DNA: TGTGCCAGCAGTGATGTACCTAGCGGCTCCTACGAGCAGTACTTC; CDR3 protein: CASSDVPSGSYEQYF
D gene: -; J gene: TRBJ1-6; V gene: TRBV6-5; clone size: -; CDR3 DNA: TGTGCCAGCGAACTGACCGGAGTTAGGACATCACCCCTCCACTTT; CDR3 protein: CASELTGVRTSPLHF
D gene: TRBD1; J gene: TRBJ2-7; V gene: TRBV5-8; clone size: -; CDR3 DNA: TGTGCCAGCAACCTTGGAAGGGACAGGGGATTCTACGAGCAGTACTTC; CDR3 protein: CASNLGRDRGFYEQYF
D gene: TRBD1; J gene: TRBJ1-1; V gene: TRBV29-1; clone size: -; CDR3 DNA: TGCAGCGCCTCGGGACAGGGACTATTCGAAGCTTTCTTT; CDR3 protein: CSASGQGLFEAFF
D gene: -; J gene: TRBJ2-7; V gene: TRBV12-5; clone size: -; CDR3 DNA: TGTGCTAGTGGGACGGACATTGCCTACGAGCAGTACTTC; CDR3 protein: CASGTDIAYEQYF
D gene: -; J gene: TRBJ2-1; V gene: TRBV7-9; clone size: few; CDR3 DNA: TGTGCCAGCAGCCCCATCGCGGGACCCATTTTGAATGAGCAGTTCTTC; CDR3 protein: CASSPIAGPILNEQFF
D gene: -; J gene: TRBJ1-2; V gene: TRBV19; clone size: -; CDR3 DNA: TGTGCCAGTAGTCCCGACAGGCCCCCGGGCTACACCTTC; CDR3 protein: CASSPDRPPGYTF
D gene: -; J gene: TRBJ2-7; V gene: TRBV14; clone size: once; CDR3 DNA: TGTGCCAGCAGCCAATTGACAGGAGCCTACGAGCAGTACTTC; CDR3 protein: CASSQLTGAYEQYF
D gene: -; J gene: TRBJ1-5; V gene: TRBV5-8; clone size: -; CDR3 DNA: TGTGCCAGCAGTGGGGGGGCATATAGCAATCAGCCCCAGCATTTT; CDR3 protein: CASSGGAYSNQPQHF
D gene: -; J gene: TRBJ2-2; V gene: TRBV5-1; clone size: -; CDR3 DNA: TGCGCCAGCAGCTTGGCTCTAGCGACTCATGCCTCGAACACCGGGGAGCTGTTTTTT; CDR3 protein: CASSLALATHASNTGELFF
D gene: -; J gene: TRBJ2-6; V gene: TRBV3-1/TRBV3-2; clone size: -; CDR3 DNA: TGTGCCAGCAGCCAGCGAGGCCGTGGGGCCAACGTCCTGACTTTC; CDR3 protein: CASSQRGRGANVLTF
D gene: TRBD2; J gene: TRBJ2-2; V gene: TRBV7-6; clone size: -; CDR3 DNA: TGTGCCAGCAGCTCGCGTGGACTAGCTTCTACCGGGGAGCTGTTTTTT; CDR3 protein: CASSSRGLASTGELFF
D gene: TRBD1; J gene: TRBJ1-5; V gene: TRBV6-6; clone size: -; CDR3 DNA: TGTGCCAGCAGTCCCCCGGGACAGGGGGCCTTAGGTAGCAATCAGCCCCAGCATTTT; CDR3 protein: CASSPPGQGALGSNQPQHF
D gene: -; J gene: TRBJ1-1; V gene: TRBV28; clone size: once; CDR3 DNA: TGTGCCAGCACGGGGGGGGCTTTCATGAACACTGAAGCTTTCTTT; CDR3 protein: CASTGGAFMNTEAFF
D gene: TRBD2; J gene: TRBJ2-3; V gene: TRBV18; clone size: -; CDR3 DNA: TGTGCCAGCTCACTAGGGACTAGCGGGAGAGATACGCAGTATTTT; CDR3 protein: CASSLGTSGRDTQYF
D gene: TRBD2; J gene: TRBJ2-7; V gene: TRBV2; clone size: -; CDR3 DNA: TGTGCCAGCAGGACTAGCGGGTTAACCTACGAGCAGTACTTC; CDR3 protein: CASRTSGLTYEQYF
D gene: TRBD1; J gene: TRBJ2-7; V gene: TRBV6-2/TRBV6-3; clone size: -; CDR3 DNA: TGTGCCAGCAGTTACCAGGGACAGGGTCGCGAATACGAGCAGTACTTC; CDR3 protein: CASSYQGQGREYEQYF
D gene: -; J gene: TRBJ1-2; V gene: TRBV5-1; clone size: -; CDR3 DNA: TGCGCCAGCAGCTTGGTAGGCACTACTAACTATGGCTACACCTTC; CDR3 protein: CASSLVGTTNYGYTF
D gene: TRBD2; J gene: TRBJ2-3; V gene: TRBV5-3; clone size: -; CDR3 DNA: TGTGCCAGAAGCTTACCCCACGGGATGGGACCTGTGTGGTACGGGAGGGCCGCGGATACGCAGTATTTT; CDR3 protein: CARSLPHGMGPVWYGRAADTQYF
D gene: -; J gene: TRBJ2-7; V gene: TRBV23-1; clone size: -; CDR3 DNA: TGCGCCAGCAGTCCAAAAACTCCAGACGGGGACTCCTACGAGCAGTACTTC; CDR3 protein: CASSPKTPDGDSYEQYF
D gene: TRBD2; J gene: TRBJ2-2; V gene: TRBV6-2/TRBV6-3; clone size: -; CDR3 DNA: TGTGCCAGCAGTCTACGGACTAGCGGGAGGGCCCTGAACACCGGGGAGCTGTTTTTT; CDR3 protein: CASSLRTSGRALNTGELFF
D gene: -; J gene: TRBJ1-6; V gene: TRBV3-1/TRBV3-2; clone size: -; CDR3 DNA: TGTGCCAGCAGCCAAGATTGGGCCGGGAAAACATCACCCCTCCACTTT; CDR3 protein: CASSQDWAGKTSPLHF
D gene: -; J gene: TRBJ1-2; V gene: TRBV10-2; clone size: -; CDR3 DNA: TGCGCCAGCAGTGATCCTCCGGGTGACTATGGCTACACCTTC; CDR3 protein: CASSDPPGDYGYTF
D gene: -; J gene: TRBJ2-1; V gene: TRBV27; clone size: -; CDR3 DNA: TGTGCCAGCAGTTTCTCCGATGAGCAGTTCTTC; CDR3 protein: CASSFSDEQFF
D gene: TRBD2; J gene: TRBJ2-2; V gene: TRBV2; clone size: -; CDR3 DNA: TGTGCCAGCAGTCCCTCTAGCGGGGGGGGGAACACCGGGGAGCTGTTTTTT; CDR3 protein: CASSPSSGGGNTGELFF